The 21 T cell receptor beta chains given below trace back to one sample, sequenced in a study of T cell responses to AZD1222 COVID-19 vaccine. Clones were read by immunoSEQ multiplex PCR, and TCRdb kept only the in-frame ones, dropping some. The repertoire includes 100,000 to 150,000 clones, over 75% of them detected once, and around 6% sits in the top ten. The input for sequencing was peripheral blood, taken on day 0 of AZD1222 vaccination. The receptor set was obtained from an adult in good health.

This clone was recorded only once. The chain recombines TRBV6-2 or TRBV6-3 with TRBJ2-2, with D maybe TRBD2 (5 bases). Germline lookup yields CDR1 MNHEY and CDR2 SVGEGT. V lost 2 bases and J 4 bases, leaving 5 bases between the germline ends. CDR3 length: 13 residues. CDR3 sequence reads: CASSYRGTGELFF. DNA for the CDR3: TGTGCCAGCAGTTACCGGGGCACCGGGGAGCTGTTTTTT.

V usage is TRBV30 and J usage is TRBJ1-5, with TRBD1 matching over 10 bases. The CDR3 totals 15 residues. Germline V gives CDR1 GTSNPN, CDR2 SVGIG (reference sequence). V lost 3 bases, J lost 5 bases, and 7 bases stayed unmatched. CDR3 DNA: TGTGCCTGGAGCAACTACGGGACAGGGGATCAGCCCCAGCATTTT. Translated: CAWSNYGTGDQPQHF. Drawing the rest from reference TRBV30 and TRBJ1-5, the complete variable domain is SQTIHQWPATLVQPVGSPLSLECTVEGTSNPNLYWYRQAAGRGLQLLFYSVGIGQISSEVPQNLSASRPQDRQFILSSKKLLLSDSGFYLCAWSNYGTGDQPQHFGDGTRLSIL.

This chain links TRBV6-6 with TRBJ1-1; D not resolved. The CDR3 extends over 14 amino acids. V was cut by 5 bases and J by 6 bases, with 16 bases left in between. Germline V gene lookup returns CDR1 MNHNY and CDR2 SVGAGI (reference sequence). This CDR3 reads CASSRTLGEPEAFF. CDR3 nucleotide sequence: TGTGCCAGCAGTCGCACCCTCGGCGAGCCTGAAGCTTTCTTT.

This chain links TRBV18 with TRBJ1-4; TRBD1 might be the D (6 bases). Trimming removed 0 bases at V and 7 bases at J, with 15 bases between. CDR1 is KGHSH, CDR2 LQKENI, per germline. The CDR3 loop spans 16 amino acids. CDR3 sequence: CASSPPVQGFGEKLFF. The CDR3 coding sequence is TGTGCCAGCTCACCACCGGTTCAGGGGTTTGGTGAAAAACTGTTTTTT.

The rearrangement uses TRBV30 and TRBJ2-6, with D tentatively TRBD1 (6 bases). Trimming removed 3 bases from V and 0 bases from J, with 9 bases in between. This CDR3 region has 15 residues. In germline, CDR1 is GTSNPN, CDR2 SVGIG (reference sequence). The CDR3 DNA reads TGTGCCTGGAGCGGACAGTTCTCTGGGGCCAACGTCCTGACTTTC. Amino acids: CAWSGQFSGANVLTF.

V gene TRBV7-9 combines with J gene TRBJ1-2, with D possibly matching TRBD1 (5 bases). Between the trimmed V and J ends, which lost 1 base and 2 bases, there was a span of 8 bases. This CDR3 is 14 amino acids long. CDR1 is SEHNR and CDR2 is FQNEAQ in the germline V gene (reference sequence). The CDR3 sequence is CASSLDPGNYGYTF. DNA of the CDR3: TGTGCCAGCAGCTTAGATCCAGGGAACTATGGCTACACCTTC.

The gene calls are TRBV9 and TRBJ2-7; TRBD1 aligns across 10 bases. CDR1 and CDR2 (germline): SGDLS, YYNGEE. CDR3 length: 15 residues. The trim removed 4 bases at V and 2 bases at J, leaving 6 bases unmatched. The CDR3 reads CASSKGQGLPYEQYF. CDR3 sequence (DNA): TGTGCCAGCAGCAAGGGACAGGGGCTTCCCTACGAGCAGTACTTC.

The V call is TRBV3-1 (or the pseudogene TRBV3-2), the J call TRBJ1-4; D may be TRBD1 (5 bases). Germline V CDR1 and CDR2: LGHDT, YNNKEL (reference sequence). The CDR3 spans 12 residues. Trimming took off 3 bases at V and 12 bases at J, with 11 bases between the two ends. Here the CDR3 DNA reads TGTGCCAGCAGCCACGATGGGGGGGAACTGTTTTTT. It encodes CASSHDGGELFF.

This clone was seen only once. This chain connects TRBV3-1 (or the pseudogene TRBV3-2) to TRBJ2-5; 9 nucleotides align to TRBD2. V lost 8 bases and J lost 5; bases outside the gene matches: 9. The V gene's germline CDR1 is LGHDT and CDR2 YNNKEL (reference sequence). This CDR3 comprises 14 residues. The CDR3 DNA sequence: TGTGCCAGCGCCCGGGCGGGGGGGCAGGAGACCCAGTACTTC. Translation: CASARAGGQETQYF.

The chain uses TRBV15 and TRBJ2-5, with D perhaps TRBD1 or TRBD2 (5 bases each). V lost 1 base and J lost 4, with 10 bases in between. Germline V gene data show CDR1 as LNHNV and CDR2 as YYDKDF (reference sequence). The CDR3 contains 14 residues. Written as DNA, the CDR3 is TGTGCCACCAGCAGAGGAGGGGTGGGAGAGACCCAGTACTTC. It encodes CATSRGGVGETQYF. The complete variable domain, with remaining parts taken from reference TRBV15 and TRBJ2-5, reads DAMVIQNPRYQVTQFGKPVTLSCSQTLNHNVMYWYQQKSSQAPKLLFHYYDKDFNNEADTPDNFQSRRPNTSFCFLDIRSPGLGDTAMYLCATSRGGVGETQYFGPGTRLLVL.

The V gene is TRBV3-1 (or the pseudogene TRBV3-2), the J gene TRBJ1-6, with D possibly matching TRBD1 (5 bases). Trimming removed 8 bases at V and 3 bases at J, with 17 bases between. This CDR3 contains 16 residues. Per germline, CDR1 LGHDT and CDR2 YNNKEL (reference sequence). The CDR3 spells CASSSNEGYYNSPLHF. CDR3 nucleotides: TGTGCCAGCTCGTCAAACGAGGGGTACTATAATTCACCCCTCCACTTT.

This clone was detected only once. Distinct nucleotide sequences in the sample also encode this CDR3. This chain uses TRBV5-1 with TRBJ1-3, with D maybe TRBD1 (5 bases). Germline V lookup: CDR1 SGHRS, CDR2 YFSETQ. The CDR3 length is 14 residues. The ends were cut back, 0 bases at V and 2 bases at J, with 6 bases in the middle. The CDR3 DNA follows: TGCGCCAGCAGCTTGGCAGGGACTGGAAACACCATATATTTT. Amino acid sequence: CASSLAGTGNTIYF.

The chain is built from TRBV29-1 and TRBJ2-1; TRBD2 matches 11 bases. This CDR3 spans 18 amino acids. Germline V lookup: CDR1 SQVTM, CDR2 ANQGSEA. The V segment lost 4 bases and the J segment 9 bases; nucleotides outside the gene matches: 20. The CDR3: CSVAAARLSGRAYGEQFF. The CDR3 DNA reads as TGCAGCGTTGCCGCGGCCCGCCTTAGCGGGAGGGCCTATGGTGAGCAGTTCTTC.

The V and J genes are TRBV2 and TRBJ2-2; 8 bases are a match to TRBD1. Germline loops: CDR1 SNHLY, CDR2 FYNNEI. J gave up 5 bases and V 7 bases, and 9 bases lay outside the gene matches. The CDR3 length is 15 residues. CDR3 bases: TGTGCCAGCACGCTATGGACAGGGAATACCGGGGAGCTGTTTTTT. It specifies CASTLWTGNTGELFF.

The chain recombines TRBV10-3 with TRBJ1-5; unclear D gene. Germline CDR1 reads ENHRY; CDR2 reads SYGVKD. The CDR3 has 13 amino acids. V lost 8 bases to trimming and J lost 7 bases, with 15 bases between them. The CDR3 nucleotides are TGTGCCATCGGGGTGACCTCTGGGCAGCCCCAGCATTTT. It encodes CAIGVTSGQPQHF.

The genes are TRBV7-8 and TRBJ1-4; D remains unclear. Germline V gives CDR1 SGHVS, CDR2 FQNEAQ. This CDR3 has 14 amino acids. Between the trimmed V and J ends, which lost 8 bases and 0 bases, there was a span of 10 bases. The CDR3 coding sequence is TGTGCCAGCGGTCTCTCTGCAACTAATGAAAAACTGTTTTTT. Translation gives CASGLSATNEKLFF.

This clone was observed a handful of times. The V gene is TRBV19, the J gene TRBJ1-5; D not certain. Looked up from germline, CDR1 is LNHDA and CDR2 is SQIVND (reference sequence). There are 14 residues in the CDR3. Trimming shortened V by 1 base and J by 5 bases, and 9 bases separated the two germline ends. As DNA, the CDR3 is TGTGCCAGTAGTATAGCGGTGGCGGATCAGCCCCAGCATTTT. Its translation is CASSIAVADQPQHF.

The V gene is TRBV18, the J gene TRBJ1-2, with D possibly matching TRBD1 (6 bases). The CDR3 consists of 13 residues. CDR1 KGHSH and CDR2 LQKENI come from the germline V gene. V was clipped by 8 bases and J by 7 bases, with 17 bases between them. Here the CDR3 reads CASTQGLIGGYTF. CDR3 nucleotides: TGTGCCAGCACTCAGGGGTTAATAGGTGGCTACACCTTC.

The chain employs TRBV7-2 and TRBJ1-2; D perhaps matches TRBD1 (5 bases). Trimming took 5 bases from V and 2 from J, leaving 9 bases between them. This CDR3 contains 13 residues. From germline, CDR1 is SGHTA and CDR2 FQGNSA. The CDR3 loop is CASSPDRNYGYTF. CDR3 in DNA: TGTGCCAGCAGCCCCGACAGAAACTATGGCTACACCTTC.

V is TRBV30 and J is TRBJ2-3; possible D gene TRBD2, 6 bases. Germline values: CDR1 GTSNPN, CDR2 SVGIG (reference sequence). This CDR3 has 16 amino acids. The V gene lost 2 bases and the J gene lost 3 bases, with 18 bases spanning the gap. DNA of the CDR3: TGTGCCTGGAGTAGGAGGGCTATGAGTCGAACAGATACGCAGTATTTT. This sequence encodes CAWSRRAMSRTDTQYF.

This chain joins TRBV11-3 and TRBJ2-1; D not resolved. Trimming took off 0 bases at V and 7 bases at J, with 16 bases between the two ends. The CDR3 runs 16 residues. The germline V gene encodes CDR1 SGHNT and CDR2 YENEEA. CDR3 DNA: TGTGCCAGCAGCTTAGACCCTGCTACGGCACCTAATGAGCAGTTCTTC. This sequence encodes CASSLDPATAPNEQFF.